A selection of T cell receptor beta chains follows, all from one sample in a study of lymphopenia after photon versus proton radiotherapy. Sequenced by immunoSEQ multiplex PCR; TCRdb stores in-frame clones only, minus some. The sample lists 40,000 or so clones, around 86% occurring once. This sample comprised peripheral blood, obtained from a patient treated with photon-based radiotherapy. These receptors all stem from a man aged 40-55 years with gastric cancer. CDR3s include the opening cysteine and the closing phenylalanine or tryptophan. Fields, in order: CDR3 length, J gene, V gene, D gene, clone size, CDR3 protein, CDR3 DNA. A D gene is named only where the DNA matches it firmly. Clone size is given for some rows only: seen once, a few or many times, or a class if the clone is expanded.

19,TRBJ2-6,TRBV11-2,TRBD1,NA,CASSTPRDRPPRGANVLTF,TGTGCCAGCAGCACCCCCCGGGACAGGCCCCCTAGGGGGGCCAACGTCCTGACTTTC
11,TRBJ1-2,TRBV25-1,NA,NA,CASSYGAGYAF,TGTGCCAGCAGTTACGGCGCAGGTTACGCCTTC
16,TRBJ1-6,TRBV2,NA,NA,CASSVKGGKYNSPLHF,TGTGCCAGCAGTGTAAAGGGTGGGAAATATAATTCACCCCTCCACTTT
15,TRBJ2-7,TRBV18,NA,NA,CASSRNGGSQAEQYF,TGTGCCAGCTCCCGGAACGGCGGGTCCCAGGCCGAGCAGTACTTC
15,TRBJ2-3,TRBV5-1,NA,once,CASSLAQGGTDTQYF,TGCGCCAGCAGCTTGGCTCAGGGCGGCACAGATACGCAGTATTTT
16,TRBJ1-3,TRBV2,NA,NA,CASSPGQTSSGNTIYF,TGTGCCAGCAGTCCGGGACAAACGAGCTCTGGAAACACCATATATTTT
15,TRBJ2-3,TRBV2,NA,once,CASSEGRVHVDTQYF,TGTGCCAGCAGTGAAGGCCGGGTCCATGTGGATACGCAGTATTTT
16,TRBJ1-5,TRBV27,NA,few,CASSLPLSGRNQPQHF,TGTGCCAGCAGTCTCCCCCTTAGCGGGCGCAATCAGCCCCAGCATTTT
15,TRBJ2-6,TRBV7-2,TRBD1,once,CAMGTGRIGANVLTF,TGTGCCATGGGGACAGGGCGAATCGGGGCCAACGTCCTGACTTTC
16,TRBJ1-5,TRBV7-9,NA,NA,CASSSTGDEGNQPQHF,TGTGCCAGCAGCTCGACGGGGGATGAGGGCAATCAGCCCCAGCATTTT
17,TRBJ1-1,TRBV5-1,NA,NA,CASSPVGSRAPNTEAFF,TGCGCCAGCAGCCCGGTAGGATCCAGGGCCCCGAACACTGAAGCTTTCTTT
15,TRBJ2-5,TRBV27,TRBD2,NA,CASSLMSGGQETQYF,TGTGCCAGCAGTTTAATGAGCGGGGGTCAAGAGACCCAGTACTTC
12,TRBJ1-5,TRBV7-9,NA,NA,CASSLLGQPQHF,TGTGCCAGCAGCTTATTGGGGCAGCCCCAGCATTTT
13,TRBJ1-2,TRBV9,TRBD1,NA,CASSVGQGYGYTF,TGTGCCAGCAGCGTGGGACAGGGCTATGGCTACACCTTC
15,TRBJ2-2,TRBV28,NA,NA,CASTPLGSNTGELFF,TGTGCCAGCACGCCGTTAGGGTCTAACACCGGGGAGCTGTTTTTT
18,TRBJ1-2,TRBV5-1,TRBD1,NA,CASSLAPAGGLLGGGYTF,TGCGCCAGCAGCTTGGCCCCGGCAGGGGGTCTATTAGGGGGTGGCTACACCTTC
15,TRBJ2-1,TRBV4-2,TRBD2,NA,CASSLGTSGEGEQFF,TGTGCCAGCAGCCTGGGGACTAGCGGGGAGGGTGAGCAGTTCTTC
14,TRBJ2-5,TRBV21-1,NA,NA,CASSTRDYQETQYF,TGTGCCAGCAGCACCAGGGATTACCAAGAGACCCAGTACTTC
15,TRBJ2-2,TRBV4-1,TRBD1,NA,CASSLTGGNTGELFF,TGCGCCAGCAGCCTTACAGGGGGCAACACCGGGGAGCTGTTTTTT
11,TRBJ1-4,TRBV20-1,NA,NA,CSARGNEKLFF,TGCAGTGCTAGGGGCAATGAAAAACTGTTTTTT
14,TRBJ1-6,TRBV27,NA,NA,CASSLRRQDSPLHF,TGTGCCAGCAGTTTGAGGCGTCAGGATTCACCCCTCCACTTT
13,TRBJ2-3,TRBV7-2,NA,NA,CASRGQITDTQYF,TGTGCCAGCCGCGGACAGATCACAGATACGCAGTATTTT
15,TRBJ2-7,TRBV7-9,TRBD1,NA,CASSDRDRDPYEQYF,TGTGCCAGCAGCGATCGGGACAGGGATCCCTACGAGCAGTACTTC
14,TRBJ2-2,TRBV27,TRBD1,NA,CASGRDRGTGELFF,TGTGCCAGCGGCCGGGACAGGGGGACCGGGGAGCTGTTTTTT
15,TRBJ2-2,TRBV5-6,TRBD1,NA,CASRTGGADTGELFF,TGTGCCAGCAGAACAGGGGGCGCGGATACCGGGGAGCTGTTTTTT
14,TRBJ2-1,TRBV11-3,NA,NA,CASGLGWTNNEQFF,TGTGCCAGCGGCCTGGGTTGGACAAACAATGAGCAGTTCTTC
15,TRBJ1-1,TRBV9,TRBD1,NA,CASSVERDRGTEAFF,TGTGCCAGCAGCGTAGAACGGGACAGGGGAACTGAAGCTTTCTTT
14,TRBJ2-2,TRBV5-1,NA,NA,CASSLDRNTGELFF,TGCGCCAGCAGCTTGGATCGGAACACCGGGGAGCTGTTTTTT
13,TRBJ2-1,TRBV27,NA,NA,CASSLPGFNEQFF,TGTGCCAGCAGTTTACCGGGGTTCAATGAGCAGTTCTTC
17,TRBJ1-3,TRBV4-1,NA,NA,CASSLEALQTSGNTIYF,TGCGCCAGCAGCCTCGAAGCGCTCCAAACCTCTGGAAACACCATATATTTT
15,TRBJ1-2,TRBV5-5,TRBD1,NA,CASLAGGASGYGYTF,TGTGCCAGCCTGGCAGGGGGCGCGTCGGGATATGGCTACACCTTC
14,TRBJ1-4,TRBV5-1,NA,NA,CASNLGGSNEKLFF,TGCGCCAGCAACCTGGGAGGGTCTAATGAAAAACTGTTTTTT
15,TRBJ1-2,TRBV9,TRBD1,NA,CASSLEGQGLYGYTF,TGTGCCAGCAGCCTCGAGGGACAGGGCCTCTATGGCTACACCTTC
15,TRBJ1-1,TRBV9,NA,once,CASSALNLAGTEAFF,TGTGCCAGCAGCGCCCTCAATCTGGCCGGCACTGAAGCTTTCTTT
12,TRBJ2-7,TRBV5-4,NA,NA,CASSTDSYEQYF,TGTGCCAGCAGCACGGACAGCTACGAGCAGTACTTC
13,TRBJ1-6,TRBV18,NA,NA,CASSDSHNSPLHF,TGTGCCAGCTCCGACTCTCATAATTCACCCCTCCACTTT
16,TRBJ1-3,TRBV7-6,NA,NA,CASSLEAGISGNTIYF,TGTGCCAGCAGCCTGGAGGCCGGTATCTCTGGAAACACCATATATTTT
15,TRBJ1-5,TRBV18,NA,once,CASSLSGDSNQPQHF,TGTGCCAGCTCACTGAGTGGGGACAGCAATCAGCCCCAGCATTTT
15,TRBJ1-2,TRBV29-1,NA,few,CSVEDGSDANYGYTF,TGCAGCGTTGAAGATGGGTCAGACGCTAACTATGGCTACACCTTC
12,TRBJ1-6,TRBV10-1,NA,once,CASKGQNSPLHF,TGCGCCAGCAAAGGACAGAATTCACCCCTCCACTTT
13,TRBJ2-7,TRBV29-1,NA,once,CSALGTDSYEQYF,TGCAGCGCGCTCGGGACGGATTCCTACGAGCAGTACTTC
14,TRBJ2-3,TRBV9,NA,NA,CASSLRGAGDTQYF,TGTGCCAGCAGCCTACGGGGGGCAGGAGATACGCAGTATTTT